The rows below give T cell receptor beta chains drawn from one sample of a study of T cell repertoires in cytomegalovirus infection. TCRdb processed the reads anew with MiXCR; each CDR3 protein has one entry. The sample consists of some 900,000 distinct CDR3 sequences, around a third of them appearing once. No antigen is known for these receptors. Sequencing used cultured CD8+ T cells from PBMCs, obtained from culture after CMV antigen stimulation. These receptors were collected from a human donor in good health (CMV status not recorded). Some clones in this sample may be carry-over from other donors' samples. CDR3s include the opening cysteine and the closing phenylalanine or tryptophan. The D gene is left open where the match is weak. Only part of the rows carry a size: once, few, many, or a class if the clone is expanded.

- | once | TRBJ2-5 | TRBV20-1 | CSVRRRETQYF | TGCAGTGTTAGAAGGAGGGAGACCCAGTACTTC
TRBD2 | - | TRBJ2-5 | TRBV24-1 | CATSDQTSGGADQETQYF | TGTGCCACCAGTGACCAAACTAGCGGGGGGGCCGACCAAGAGACCCAGTACTTC
TRBD2 | - | TRBJ2-1 | TRBV7-8 | CASSGVAGYNEQFF | TGTGCCAGCAGTGGGGTAGCGGGCTACAATGAGCAGTTCTTC
TRBD1 | few | TRBJ1-5 | TRBV6-2/TRBV6-3 | CASSDRDSNSNQPQHF | TGTGCCAGCAGTGACCGGGACAGTAATAGCAATCAGCCCCAGCATTTT
TRBD2 | - | TRBJ2-1 | TRBV6-2/TRBV6-3 | CASGKLASKYNEQFF | TGTGCCAGCGGAAAACTAGCGTCGAAGTACAATGAGCAGTTCTTC
TRBD2 | - | TRBJ2-1 | TRBV24-1 | CATGLADYNEQFF | TGTGCCACCGGACTAGCGGACTACAATGAGCAGTTCTTC
- | - | TRBJ1-4 | TRBV6-4 | CASSEIGGEKLFF | TGTGCCAGCAGTGAAATAGGCGGTGAAAAACTGTTTTTT
TRBD1 | - | TRBJ2-5 | TRBV9 | CASSVGTGLGETQYF | TGTGCCAGCAGCGTGGGGACAGGACTCGGTGAGACCCAGTACTTC
- | few | TRBJ2-1 | TRBV5-1 | CASSLQTPLDEQFF | TGCGCCAGCAGCTTGCAGACACCCCTGGATGAGCAGTTCTTC
- | many | TRBJ1-2 | TRBV12-3/TRBV12-4 | CASSYGRLYGYTF | TGTGCCAGCAGTTATGGCAGACTCTATGGCTACACCTTC
- | - | TRBJ2-5 | TRBV19 | CVSSPWTLQETQYF | TGTGTCAGTAGTCCGTGGACATTACAAGAGACCCAGTACTTC
- | - | TRBJ2-1 | TRBV4-1 | CASSQELRANYNEQFF | TGCGCCAGCAGCCAAGAACTGAGGGCGAACTACAATGAGCAGTTCTTC
- | many | TRBJ1-2 | TRBV7-6 | CASSLVGGGGYTF | TGTGCCAGCAGCTTAGTCGGGGGAGGTGGCTACACCTTC
TRBD1 | - | TRBJ2-7 | TRBV7-7 | CASSLEPGGHEQYF | TGTGCTAGCAGCTTAGAACCAGGGGGCCACGAGCAGTACTTC
TRBD1 | many | TRBJ2-5 | TRBV7-6 | CASSFYRGRQETQYF | TGTGCCAGCAGCTTTTACAGGGGGCGACAGGAGACCCAGTACTTC
- | - | TRBJ2-1 | TRBV4-3 | CASSQGGSLVDEQFF | TGCGCCAGCAGCCAAGGCGGCAGTTTGGTTGATGAGCAGTTCTTC
TRBD2 | - | TRBJ2-1 | TRBV12-3/TRBV12-4 | CASSLGVVAGVLADEQFF | TGTGCCAGCAGTTTGGGGGTAGTAGCGGGGGTTCTAGCGGATGAGCAGTTCTTC
- | - | TRBJ1-1 | TRBV20-1 | CSATDGEAFF | TGCAGTGCCACGGACGGTGAAGCTTTCTTT
- | - | TRBJ1-2 | TRBV27 | CASSGPPWDGYTF | TGTGCCAGCAGTGGTCCCCCCTGGGATGGCTACACCTTC
- | few | TRBJ2-1 | TRBV25-1 | CASSVFNFPDYNEQFF | TGTGCCAGCAGTGTTTTTAATTTTCCTGATTACAATGAGCAGTTCTTC
- | - | TRBJ1-1 | TRBV27 | CASSLYAGGGGYTEAFF | TGTGCCAGCAGTCTTTACGCGGGAGGGGGGGGTTACACTGAAGCTTTCTTT
TRBD2 | few | TRBJ2-3 | TRBV7-9 | CASSLGASGGPPSTDTQYF | TGTGCCAGCAGCTTAGGAGCTAGCGGGGGCCCCCCCAGCACAGATACGCAGTATTTT
- | few | TRBJ2-3 | TRBV19 | CASSQGIDTQYF | TGTGCCAGTAGCCAGGGAATAGATACGCAGTATTTT
TRBD1 | few | TRBJ2-4 | TRBV12-3/TRBV12-4 | CASSLRGQGAGLMENIQYF | TGTGCCAGCAGTCTTAGGGGACAGGGGGCGGGTTTAATGGAAAACATTCAGTACTTC
- | - | TRBJ1-1 | TRBV2 | CPLRWGANTEAFF | TGTCCACTCCGGTGGGGGGCGAACACTGAAGCTTTCTTT
- | few | TRBJ1-5 | TRBV5-1 | CASSLRGASWPQHF | TGCGCCAGCAGCTTGAGGGGGGCCTCATGGCCCCAGCATTTT
TRBD1 | - | TRBJ1-2 | TRBV7-9 | CASRDRVNSGYTF | TGTGCCAGCAGGGACAGGGTGAACTCGGGCTACACCTTC
- | - | TRBJ1-1 | TRBV6-2/TRBV6-3 | CASSESFGRSTEAFF | TGTGCCAGCAGTGAATCATTTGGGAGGAGCACTGAAGCTTTCTTT
- | - | TRBJ1-6 | TRBV4-1 | CASSQGPRDMYNSPLHF | TGCGCCAGCAGCCAAGGTCCCAGGGATATGTATAATTCACCCCTCCACTTT
TRBD1 | - | TRBJ1-3 | TRBV5-6 | CASSSTGRFSGNTIYF | TGTGCCAGCAGCTCGACAGGGCGGTTCTCTGGAAACACCATATATTTT
- | many | TRBJ1-1 | TRBV7-4 | CASSPADTNTEAFF | TGTGCCAGCAGCCCCGCGGACACGAACACTGAAGCTTTCTTT
TRBD1 | - | TRBJ2-7 | TRBV27 | CASSFSGTGIYEQYF | TGTGCCAGCAGTTTCTCCGGGACAGGGATCTACGAGCAGTACTTC
TRBD1 | - | TRBJ2-7 | TRBV20-1 | CSARETGTYEQYF | TGCAGTGCTAGAGAGACAGGGACCTACGAGCAGTACTTC
- | many | TRBJ2-2 | TRBV7-6 | CASSLVSRDKRSGELFF | TGTGCCAGCAGCTTAGTGTCTCGGGACAAAAGAAGCGGGGAGCTGTTTTTT
- | - | TRBJ2-7 | TRBV7-9 | CASSLGRGWGAYEQYF | TGTGCCAGCAGCTTAGGACGGGGTTGGGGGGCCTACGAGCAGTACTTC
- | few | TRBJ1-1 | TRBV2 | CASSETGATEAFF | TGTGCCAGCAGTGAAACAGGTGCCACTGAAGCTTTCTTT